The rows below give T cell receptor beta chains drawn from one sample of a study of sequential checkpoint blockade in melanoma. Measured with immunoSEQ multiplex PCR; TCRdb has only the in-frame clones, and not every one. The table lists 6,000 to 9,000 clones, 28% of them singletons. The sample in question was tumor tissue (inferred from file names), obtained from a patient given nivolumab and ipilimumab in sequence. All receptors derive from a human donor with melanoma. Each CDR3 is given with its conserved first and last residue.

TRBV2	CASSLQPGEDEQYF
TRBV11-3	CASSLSGSSYEQYF
TRBV12-5	CASTIGDFYEQYF
TRBV9	CASSPKGLLGETQYF
TRBV10-3	CAISESFRGATGNTIYF
TRBV30	CAWTKGTSGYTGELFF
TRBV18	CASSPPGQGADEQYF
TRBV6-8	CASSPATVGYGYTF
TRBV18	CASCFPLRADTQYF
TRBV6-8	CASSYSGMDGNTEAFF
TRBV1	CASSQESRKNTEAFF
TRBV6-8	CASSRQQETQYF
TRBV6-8	CASSYSTDTEAFF
TRBV6-8	CASSFEGRWNTEAFF
TRBV23-1	CASSQSPGPEDYGYTF
TRBV19	CASTSSMPPYEQYF
TRBV19	CASSFGGDTQYF
TRBV30	CAWSGTSGSTDTQYF
TRBV29-1	CSAFGGVNTEAFF
TRBV11-3	CASSLEWEGNTQYF
TRBV11-3	CASSSRIAGGPTDTQYF
TRBV11-3	CASSSRLAGANEQFF
TRBV9	CASSALSGANVLTF
TRBV11-3	CASSITGTSGSFTDTQYF
TRBV14	CASSQATGAYPNYGYTF
TRBV4-1	CASSQFRGAYEQYF
TRBV29-1	CSVELSSYEQYF
TRBV10-3	CAISEGTGAYYGYTF
TRBV5-1	CASSGSSGIVSWNEQFF
TRBV15	CATSRDRPRSNQPQHF
TRBV11-3	CASSLEGGPFYEQYF